These 15 T cell receptor beta chains were sequenced from one sample in a study of T-cell reconstitution after alpha-beta-depleted transplantation in children. Preparation of the TCRbeta library used unique molecular identifiers. TCRdb passed the PCR reads through MiXCR, listing each CDR3 protein once. The repertoire consists of 610,000 or so distinct CDR3 sequences, with 25% to 30% occurring once and the leading ten covering around a third. The material sequenced was PBMCs, taken before TCRalphabeta/CD19-depleted stem cell transplant. These TCRs come from a boy under two years old with Wiskott-Aldrich syndrome, due to receive a stem cell transplant.

This clonotype has only a few counts. This chain uses TRBV20-1 with TRBJ1-5; no firm D call. This CDR3 spans 12 amino acids. CDR1 and CDR2 from the germline V gene are DFQATT and SNEGSKA (reference sequence). The V and J ends lost 3 bases and 7 bases respectively, with 10 bases between them. The CDR3, as DNA: TGCAGTGCTAGGAAAGGGTTACAGCCCCAGCATTTT. Its translation is CSARKGLQPQHF.

This sequence joins TRBV27 and TRBJ2-1; 10 bases map to TRBD2. Germline loops: CDR1 MNHEY, CDR2 SMNVEV (reference sequence). This CDR3 is built from 16 residues. V trimming: 8 bases; J trimming: 4 bases; junction bases outside the gene matches: 11. The CDR3 is CASRWTGTSAYNEQFF. Here the CDR3 DNA reads TGTGCCAGCCGTTGGACCGGGACTAGCGCATACAATGAGCAGTTCTTC.

The V and J genes are TRBV7-9 and TRBJ2-5; 14 bases match TRBD2. The CDR3 has 17 amino acids. Germline V gives CDR1 SEHNR, CDR2 FQNEAQ (reference sequence). V gave up 5 bases and J gave up 5 bases; unmatched junction bases: 10. CDR3 nucleotide sequence: TGTGCCAGCAGCCGGACTAGCGGGAGGTTGTTGTGGGAGACCCAGTACTTC. Translation: CASSRTSGRLLWETQYF.

This clonotype was seen more than once but under ten times. The J gene is TRBJ2-2, the V gene TRBV5-1, with a weak D call TRBD1 (6 bases). Germline CDR1 is SGHRS and CDR2 is YFSETQ. V lost 2 bases, J lost 6 bases, and 20 bases lay in between. The CDR3 covers 17 residues. This CDR3 reads CASSFSPTGLPAGELFF. The CDR3 DNA reads as TGCGCCAGCAGCTTCTCACCTACAGGGTTACCCGCCGGGGAGCTGTTTTTT.

This clonotype was counted a few times. The chain has TRBV20-1 and TRBJ1-3; D remains ambiguous. The V gene lost 7 bases and the J gene lost 4 bases, with 11 bases spanning the gap. The CDR3 spans 12 residues. Germline V CDR1 and CDR2: DFQATT, SNEGSKA (reference sequence). The CDR3 DNA follows: TGCAGTGTTCCGATATCAGGAAACACCATATATTTT. As protein: CSVPISGNTIYF.

The chain is built from TRBV5-1 and TRBJ2-6, with D perhaps assigned TRBD1 or TRBD2 (6 bases each). Per germline, CDR1 SGHRS and CDR2 YFSETQ. The CDR3 has 16 residues. The V end was cut by 3 bases, the J end by 2 bases, with 12 bases between. Here the CDR3 DNA reads TGCGCCAGCAGCTCCCCGAGGGGGGCTGGGGCCAACGTCCTGACTTTC. It is translated as CASSSPRGAGANVLTF. Variable domain in full (rest from reference TRBV5-1 and TRBJ2-6): KAGVTQTPRYLIKTRGQQVTLSCSPISGHRSVSWYQQTPGQGLQFLFEYFSETQRNKGNFPGRFSGRQFSNSRSEMNVSTLELGDSALYLCASSSPRGAGANVLTFGAGSRLTVL.

This sequence joins TRBV15 and TRBJ2-7; D is unresolved. The V gene lost 0 bases and the J gene lost 1 base, with 4 bases spanning the gap. In germline, CDR1 is LNHNV, CDR2 YYDKDF (reference sequence). The CDR3 runs 13 residues. CDR3 loop: CATSRDKSYEQYF. The CDR3 region has the DNA TGTGCCACCAGCAGAGATAAGTCCTACGAGCAGTACTTC.

This clonotype was counted a few times. The chain is built from TRBV5-4 and TRBJ1-2; 8 bases are a match to TRBD1. The CDR3 is 14 residues long. The ends lost 4 bases at V and 5 bases at J; junction bases unmatched: 7. The germline V gene has CDR1 SGHNT and CDR2 YYREEE (reference sequence). The CDR3 loop reads CASSRGTGSYGYTF. CDR3 nucleotides: TGTGCCAGCAGCCGCGGGACAGGTTCTTATGGCTACACCTTC.

The chain combines TRBV5-1 with TRBJ2-4; TRBD2 matches 11 bases. The J segment lost 7 bases and the V segment lost 4 bases, leaving 10 bases of the junction unmatched. The CDR3 contains 16 residues. CDR1 and CDR2 from the germline V gene are SGHRS and YFSETQ. Written as DNA, the CDR3 is TGCGCCAGCAGCCCCGATAGCGGGAGGGCCCGGAACATTCAGTACTTC. Translating it yields CASSPDSGRARNIQYF.

The chain is built from TRBV12-3 or TRBV12-4 and TRBJ2-7; 11 nucleotides match TRBD2. V gave up 5 bases and J gave up 6 bases; unmatched junction bases: 9. This CDR3 is 15 amino acids long. Written as DNA, the CDR3 is TGTGCCAGCAGTAAGACTAGCGGGGCCGATTCCGAGCAGTACTTC. The encoded protein is CASSKTSGADSEQYF.

V and J are TRBV20-1 and TRBJ2-7; 8 positions match TRBD1. This CDR3 contains 15 residues. The germline V gene encodes CDR1 DFQATT and CDR2 SNEGSKA (reference sequence). Losses at the gene ends were 0 bases for V and 2 bases for J; bases not matched to a gene: 6. For the CDR3, the DNA is TGCAGTGCTAGAGATCGTGGCAGGGGGCCCTACGAGCAGTACTTC. Amino acids: CSARDRGRGPYEQYF.

For the CDR3, the DNA is TGCGCCAGCAAGGGCGATGAGCAGTTCTTC. It yields the protein CASKGDEQFF. The chain carries TRBV5-1 and TRBJ2-1, with no clear D. Trimming pared 6 bases from V and 8 bases from J, leaving 6 bases between. The CDR3 covers 10 residues. CDR1 SGHRS and CDR2 YFSETQ come from the germline V gene.

This clonotype turned up a few times. The rearrangement joins TRBV5-1 to TRBJ2-7; TRBD1 agrees at 9 bases. This CDR3 is built from 16 residues. Germline V gene sequence: CDR1 SGHRS, CDR2 YFSETQ. Trimming cost V 4 bases and J 3 bases; bases outside gene matches: 11. The CDR3 nucleotides read TGCGCCAGCAGCGAACCGGGACAGGGTTGGAACTACGAGCAGTACTTC. Amino acid sequence: CASSEPGQGWNYEQYF.

This clonotype was counted only a few times. The V and J genes are TRBV10-3 and TRBJ2-5; no reliable D call. The CDR3 spans 12 residues. The germline V gene encodes CDR1 ENHRY and CDR2 SYGVKD. Trimming stripped 8 bases from V and 4 bases from J, with 11 bases between. CDR3 sequence: CAIRTSGETQYF. In DNA, the CDR3 is TGTGCCATCCGTACATCTGGAGAGACCCAGTACTTC.

The chain carries TRBV5-1 and TRBJ2-2; 8 positions agree with TRBD2. Germline V gene lookup returns CDR1 SGHRS and CDR2 YFSETQ. V gave up 0 bases and J gave up 0 bases; unmatched junction bases: 7. CDR3 length equals 18 residues. The CDR3 is CASSLAPSGRTNTGELFF. The CDR3 DNA follows: TGCGCCAGCAGCTTGGCGCCCAGCGGGAGAACGAACACCGGGGAGCTGTTTTTT.